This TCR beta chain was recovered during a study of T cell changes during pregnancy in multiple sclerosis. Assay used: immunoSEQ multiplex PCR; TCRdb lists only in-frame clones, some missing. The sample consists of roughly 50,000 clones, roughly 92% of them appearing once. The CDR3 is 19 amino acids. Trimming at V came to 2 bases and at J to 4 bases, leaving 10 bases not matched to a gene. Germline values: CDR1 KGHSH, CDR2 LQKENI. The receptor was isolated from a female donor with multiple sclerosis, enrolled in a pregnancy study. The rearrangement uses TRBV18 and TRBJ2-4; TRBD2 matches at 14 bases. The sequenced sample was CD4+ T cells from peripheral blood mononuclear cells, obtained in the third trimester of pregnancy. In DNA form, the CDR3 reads TGTGCCAGCTCACCAAGGGGGACTAGCGGGAGTTCAGTAAAAAACATTCAGTACTTC. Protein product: CASSPRGTSGSSVKNIQYF.